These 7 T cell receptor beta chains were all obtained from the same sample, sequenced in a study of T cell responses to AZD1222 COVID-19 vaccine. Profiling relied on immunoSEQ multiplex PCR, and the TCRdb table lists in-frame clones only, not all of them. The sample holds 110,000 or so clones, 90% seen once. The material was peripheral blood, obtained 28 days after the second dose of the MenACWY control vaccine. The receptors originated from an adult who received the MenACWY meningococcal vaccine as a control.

The CDR3 coding sequence is TGCGCCAGCAGCTTGACTAGCGGGAGCTCCTACAATGAGCAGTTCTTC. It encodes CASSLTSGSSYNEQFF. The V call is TRBV5-1, the J call TRBJ2-1; TRBD2 agrees at 11 bases. The V gene's germline CDR1 is SGHRS and CDR2 YFSETQ. The CDR3 length is 16 residues. Trimming at V came to 1 base and at J to 0 bases, leaving 0 bases not matched to a gene.

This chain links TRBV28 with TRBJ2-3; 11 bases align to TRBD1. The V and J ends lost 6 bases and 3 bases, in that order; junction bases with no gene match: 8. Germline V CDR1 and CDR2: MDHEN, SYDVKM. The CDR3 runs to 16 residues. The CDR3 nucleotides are TGTGCCAGCAGGGACAGGGGGCTTAGTAGGACAGATACGCAGTATTTT. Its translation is CASRDRGLSRTDTQYF.

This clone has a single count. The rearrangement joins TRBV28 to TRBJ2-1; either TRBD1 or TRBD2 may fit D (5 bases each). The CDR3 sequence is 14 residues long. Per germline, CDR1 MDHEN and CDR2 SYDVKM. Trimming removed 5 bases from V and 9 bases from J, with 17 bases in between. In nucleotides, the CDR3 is TGTGCCAGCAGTCCCGGGACCATCTGGGCTGAGCAGTTCTTC. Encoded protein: CASSPGTIWAEQFF.

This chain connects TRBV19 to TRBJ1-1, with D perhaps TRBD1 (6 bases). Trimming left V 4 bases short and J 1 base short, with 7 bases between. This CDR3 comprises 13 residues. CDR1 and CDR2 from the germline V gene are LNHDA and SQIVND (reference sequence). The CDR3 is CASSRTANTEAFF. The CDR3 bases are TGTGCCAGTAGTAGGACAGCGAACACTGAAGCTTTCTTT.

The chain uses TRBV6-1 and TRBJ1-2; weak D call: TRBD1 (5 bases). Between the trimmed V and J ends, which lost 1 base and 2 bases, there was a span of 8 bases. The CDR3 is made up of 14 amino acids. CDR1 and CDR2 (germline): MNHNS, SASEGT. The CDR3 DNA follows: TGTGCCAGCAGTGAAGTGACAGCGAACTATGGCTACACCTTC. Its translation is CASSEVTANYGYTF.

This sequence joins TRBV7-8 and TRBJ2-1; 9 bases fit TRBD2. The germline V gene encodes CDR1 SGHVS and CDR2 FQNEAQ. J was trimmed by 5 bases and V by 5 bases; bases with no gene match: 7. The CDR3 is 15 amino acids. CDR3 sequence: CASSLILAGNNEQFF. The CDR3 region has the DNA TGTGCCAGCAGCCTAATACTAGCGGGTAACAATGAGCAGTTCTTC.

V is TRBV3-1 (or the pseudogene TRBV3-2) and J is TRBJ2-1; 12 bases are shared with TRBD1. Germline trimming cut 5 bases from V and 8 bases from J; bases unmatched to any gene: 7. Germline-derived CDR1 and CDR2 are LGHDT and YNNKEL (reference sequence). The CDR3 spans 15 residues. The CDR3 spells CASSFRDRGRDEQFF. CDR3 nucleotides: TGTGCCAGCAGCTTTCGGGACAGGGGGCGCGATGAGCAGTTCTTC.